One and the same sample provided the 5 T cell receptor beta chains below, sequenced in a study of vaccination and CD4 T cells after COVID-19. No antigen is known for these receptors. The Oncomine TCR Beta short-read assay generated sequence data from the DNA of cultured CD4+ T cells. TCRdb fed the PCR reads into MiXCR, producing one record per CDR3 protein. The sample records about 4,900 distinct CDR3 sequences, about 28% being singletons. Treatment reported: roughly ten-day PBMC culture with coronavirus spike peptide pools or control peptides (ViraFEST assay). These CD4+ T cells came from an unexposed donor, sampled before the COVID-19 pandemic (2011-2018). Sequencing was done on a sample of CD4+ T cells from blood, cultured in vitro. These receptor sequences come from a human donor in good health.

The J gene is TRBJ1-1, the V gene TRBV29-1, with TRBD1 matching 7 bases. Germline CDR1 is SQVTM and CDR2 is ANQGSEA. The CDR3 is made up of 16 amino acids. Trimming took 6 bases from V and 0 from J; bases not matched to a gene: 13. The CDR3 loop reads CSVAGGQARLNTEAFF. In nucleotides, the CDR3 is TGCAGCGTCGCCGGTGGACAGGCTCGCTTGAACACTGAAGCTTTCTTT.

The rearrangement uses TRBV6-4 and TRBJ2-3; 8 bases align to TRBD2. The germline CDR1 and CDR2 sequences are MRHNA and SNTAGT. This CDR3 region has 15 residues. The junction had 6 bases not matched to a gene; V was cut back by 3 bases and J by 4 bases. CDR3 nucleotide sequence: TGTGCCAGCAGTGAAACGGCGGGGGGCGCAGATACGCAGTATTTT. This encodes CASSETAGGADTQYF.

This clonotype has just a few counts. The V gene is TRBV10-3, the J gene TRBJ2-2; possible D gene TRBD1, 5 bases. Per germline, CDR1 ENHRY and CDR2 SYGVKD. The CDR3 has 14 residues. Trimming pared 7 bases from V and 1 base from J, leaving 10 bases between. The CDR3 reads CAIKGLGNTGELFF. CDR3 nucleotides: TGTGCCATCAAGGGGTTAGGGAACACCGGGGAGCTGTTTTTT.

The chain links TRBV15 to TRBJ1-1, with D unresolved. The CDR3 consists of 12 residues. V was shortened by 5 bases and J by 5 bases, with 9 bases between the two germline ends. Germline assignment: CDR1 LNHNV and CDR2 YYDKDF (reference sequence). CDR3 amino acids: CATSGRVTEAFF. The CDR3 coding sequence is TGTGCCACCAGCGGACGGGTGACTGAAGCTTTCTTT.

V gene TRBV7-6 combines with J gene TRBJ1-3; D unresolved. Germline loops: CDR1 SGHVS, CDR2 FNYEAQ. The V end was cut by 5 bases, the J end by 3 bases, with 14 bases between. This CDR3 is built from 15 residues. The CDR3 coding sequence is TGTGCCAGCAGCATTACCTCCTCGGGTGGAAACACCATATATTTT. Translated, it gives CASSITSSGGNTIYF.